This T cell receptor beta chain was recorded in a study of OX40 agonist ivuxolimab in advanced cancers. Across the study: Patients received intravenous ivuxolimab every 2 weeks at 0.01 to 10 mg/kg. Patients with prior anti-PD-1, anti-PD-L1 or anti-CTLA-4 therapy were eligible; approximately 37% had some. Partial responses were achieved by three patients: one hepatocellular carcinoma, two cutaneous melanoma.

Profiled with immunoSEQ multiplex PCR; TCRdb holds only in-frame clones, not every one. Altogether tens of thousands of clones are present, around 93% being singletons, with the ten largest covering about 3.8%. Anyone with autoimmune disease history or systemic immunosuppression was excluded. V lost 2 bases, J lost 5 bases, and 13 bases stayed unmatched. This CDR3 contains 17 residues. Germline V gene sequence: CDR1 SGHAT, CDR2 FQNNGV. Sequenced here: CD4+ or CD8+ T cells sorted from blood, sampled in a trial of the OX40 agonist ivuxolimab. The receptor's source is an adult with an advanced solid tumor such as melanoma, head and neck, liver or kidney cancer. The rearrangement joins TRBV11-2 to TRBJ2-5, with 8 bases aligning to TRBD2. This chain's CDR3 is CASSLRARGGFRETQYF. The CDR3 nucleotides read TGTGCCAGCAGCTTAAGGGCCCGGGGGGGGTTCCGGGAGACCCAGTACTTC.